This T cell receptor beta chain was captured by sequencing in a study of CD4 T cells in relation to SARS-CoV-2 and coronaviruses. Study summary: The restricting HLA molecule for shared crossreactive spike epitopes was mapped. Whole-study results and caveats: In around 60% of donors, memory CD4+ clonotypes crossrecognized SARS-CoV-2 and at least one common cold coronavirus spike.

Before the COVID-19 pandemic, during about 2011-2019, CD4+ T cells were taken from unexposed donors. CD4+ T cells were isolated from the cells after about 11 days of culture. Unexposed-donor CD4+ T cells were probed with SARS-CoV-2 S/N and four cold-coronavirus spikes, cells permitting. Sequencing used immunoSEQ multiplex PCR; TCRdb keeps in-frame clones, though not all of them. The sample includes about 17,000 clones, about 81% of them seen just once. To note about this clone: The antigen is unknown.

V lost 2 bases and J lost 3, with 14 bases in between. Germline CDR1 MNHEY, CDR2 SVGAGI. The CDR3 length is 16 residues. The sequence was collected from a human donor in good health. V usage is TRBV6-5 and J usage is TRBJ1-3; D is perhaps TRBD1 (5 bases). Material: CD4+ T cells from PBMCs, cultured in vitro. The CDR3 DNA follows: TGTGCCAGCAGTTACGGGACGGAGATAATTGGAAACACCATATATTTT. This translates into CASSYGTEIIGNTIYF.